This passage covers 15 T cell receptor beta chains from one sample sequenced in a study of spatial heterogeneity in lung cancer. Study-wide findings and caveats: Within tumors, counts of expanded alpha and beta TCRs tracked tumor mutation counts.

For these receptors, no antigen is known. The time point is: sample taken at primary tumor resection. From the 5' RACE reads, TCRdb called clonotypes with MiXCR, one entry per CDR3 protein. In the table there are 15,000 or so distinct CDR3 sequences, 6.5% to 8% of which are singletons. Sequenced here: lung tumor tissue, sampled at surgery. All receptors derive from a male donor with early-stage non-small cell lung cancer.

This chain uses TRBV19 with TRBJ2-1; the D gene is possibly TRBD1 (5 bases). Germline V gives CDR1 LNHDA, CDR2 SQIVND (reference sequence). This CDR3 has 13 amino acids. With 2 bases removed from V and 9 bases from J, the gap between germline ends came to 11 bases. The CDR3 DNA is TGTGCCAGTAGTATAAGGGGTAGAGCTGAGCAGTTCTTC. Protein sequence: CASSIRGRAEQFF.

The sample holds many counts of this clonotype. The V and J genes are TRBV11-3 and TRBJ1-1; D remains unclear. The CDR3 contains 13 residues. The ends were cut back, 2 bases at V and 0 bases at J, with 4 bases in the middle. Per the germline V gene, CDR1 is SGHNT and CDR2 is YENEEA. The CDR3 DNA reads TGTGCCAGCAGCTTATCAGTGAACACTGAAGCTTTCTTT. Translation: CASSLSVNTEAFF.

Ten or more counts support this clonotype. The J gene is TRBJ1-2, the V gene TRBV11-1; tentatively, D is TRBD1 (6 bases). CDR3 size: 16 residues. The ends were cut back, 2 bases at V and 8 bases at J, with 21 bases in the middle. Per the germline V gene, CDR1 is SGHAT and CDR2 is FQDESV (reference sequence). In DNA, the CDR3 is TGTGCCAGCAGCTTATCTAACAGGGTTTTACCTGGGGGCTACACCTTC. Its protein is CASSLSNRVLPGGYTF.

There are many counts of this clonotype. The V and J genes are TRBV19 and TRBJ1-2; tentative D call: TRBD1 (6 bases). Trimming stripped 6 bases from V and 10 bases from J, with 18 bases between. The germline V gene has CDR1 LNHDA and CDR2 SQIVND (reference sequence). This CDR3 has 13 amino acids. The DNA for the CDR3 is TGTGCCAGTAGGACAGGAGGAGCGAAGACCTACACCTTC. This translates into CASRTGGAKTYTF.

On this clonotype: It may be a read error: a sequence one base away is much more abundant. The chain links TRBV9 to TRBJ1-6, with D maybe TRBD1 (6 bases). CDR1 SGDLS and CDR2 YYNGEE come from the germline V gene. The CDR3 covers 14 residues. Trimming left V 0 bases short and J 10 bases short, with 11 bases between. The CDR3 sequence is CASSVGRGNSPLHF. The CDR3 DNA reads TGTGCCAGCAGCGTAGGCAGGGGTAACTCACCCCTCCACTTT.

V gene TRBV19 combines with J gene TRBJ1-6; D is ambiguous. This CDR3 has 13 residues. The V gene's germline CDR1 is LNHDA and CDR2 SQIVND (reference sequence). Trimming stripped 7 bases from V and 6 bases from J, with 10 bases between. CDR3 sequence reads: CASTAGINSPLHF. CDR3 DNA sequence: TGTGCCAGTACGGCGGGAATTAATTCACCCCTCCACTTT.

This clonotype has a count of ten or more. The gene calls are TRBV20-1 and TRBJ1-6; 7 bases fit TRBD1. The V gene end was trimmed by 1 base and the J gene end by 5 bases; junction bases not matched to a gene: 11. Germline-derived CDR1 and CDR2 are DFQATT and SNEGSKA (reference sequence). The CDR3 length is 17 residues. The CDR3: CSARGWRWGTDNSPLHF. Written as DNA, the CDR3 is TGCAGTGCTAGAGGATGGAGGTGGGGGACAGATAATTCACCCCTCCACTTT.

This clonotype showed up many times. CDR3 coding DNA: TGCAGTGCTACCGGGTCGGTTTCATCTTACACCTTC. This translates into CSATGSVSSYTF. The V call is TRBV20-1, the J call TRBJ1-2; D is uncertain. The CDR3 consists of 12 residues. Between the trimmed V and J ends, which lost 4 bases and 11 bases, there was a span of 17 bases. CDR1 and CDR2 from the germline V gene are DFQATT and SNEGSKA (reference sequence).

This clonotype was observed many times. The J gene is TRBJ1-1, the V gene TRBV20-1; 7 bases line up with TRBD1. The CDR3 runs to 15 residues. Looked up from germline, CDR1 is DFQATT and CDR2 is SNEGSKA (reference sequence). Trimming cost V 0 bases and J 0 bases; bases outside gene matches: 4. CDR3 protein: CSARDQGTVNTEAFF. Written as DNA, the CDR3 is TGCAGTGCTAGAGATCAGGGGACAGTGAACACTGAAGCTTTCTTT.

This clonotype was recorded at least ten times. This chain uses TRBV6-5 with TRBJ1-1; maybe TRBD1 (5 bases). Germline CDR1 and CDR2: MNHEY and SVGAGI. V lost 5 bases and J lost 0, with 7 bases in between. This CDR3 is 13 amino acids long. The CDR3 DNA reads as TGTGCCAGCAGTAAACAGGTGAACACTGAAGCTTTCTTT. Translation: CASSKQVNTEAFF.

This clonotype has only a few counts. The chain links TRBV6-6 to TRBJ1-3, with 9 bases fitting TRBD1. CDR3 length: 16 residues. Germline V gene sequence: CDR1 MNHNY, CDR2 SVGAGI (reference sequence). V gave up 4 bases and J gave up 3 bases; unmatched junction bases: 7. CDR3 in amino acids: CASSLKGQGLGNTIYF. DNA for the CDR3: TGTGCCAGCAGTTTGAAGGGACAGGGACTTGGAAACACCATATATTTT.

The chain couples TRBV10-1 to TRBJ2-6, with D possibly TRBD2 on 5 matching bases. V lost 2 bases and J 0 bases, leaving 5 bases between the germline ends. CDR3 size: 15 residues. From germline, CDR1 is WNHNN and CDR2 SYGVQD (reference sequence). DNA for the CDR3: TGCGCCAGCAGTGAGGGAGGCTCTGGGGCCAACGTCCTGACTTTC. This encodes CASSEGGSGANVLTF.

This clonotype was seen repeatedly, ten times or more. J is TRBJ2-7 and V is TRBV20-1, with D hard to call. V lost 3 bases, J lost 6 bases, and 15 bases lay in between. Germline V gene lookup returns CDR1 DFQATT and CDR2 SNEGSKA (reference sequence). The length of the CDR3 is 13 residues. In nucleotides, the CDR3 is TGCAGTGCTAGTTCTGGGTATCTGGGCGAGCAGTACTTC. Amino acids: CSASSGYLGEQYF.

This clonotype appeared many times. Here the CDR3 reads CASSQEDRDTYSPLHF. In nucleotides, the CDR3 is TGCGCCAGCAGCCAAGAAGACAGGGATACGTATTCACCCCTCCACTTT. The chain uses TRBV4-1 and TRBJ1-6; 7 positions agree with TRBD1. Germline V gives CDR1 MGHRA, CDR2 YSYEKL. This CDR3 is 16 amino acids long. After removal of 0 bases from V and 8 bases from J, the junction contained 7 bases not matched to a gene.

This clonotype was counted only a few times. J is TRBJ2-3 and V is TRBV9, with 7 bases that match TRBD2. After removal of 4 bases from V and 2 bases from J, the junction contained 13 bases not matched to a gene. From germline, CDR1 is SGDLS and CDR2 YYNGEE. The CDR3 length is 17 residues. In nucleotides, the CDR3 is TGTGCCAGCAGCAAAGAGGGCGGGAGAGACTTCACAGATACGCAGTATTTT. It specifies CASSKEGGRDFTDTQYF.